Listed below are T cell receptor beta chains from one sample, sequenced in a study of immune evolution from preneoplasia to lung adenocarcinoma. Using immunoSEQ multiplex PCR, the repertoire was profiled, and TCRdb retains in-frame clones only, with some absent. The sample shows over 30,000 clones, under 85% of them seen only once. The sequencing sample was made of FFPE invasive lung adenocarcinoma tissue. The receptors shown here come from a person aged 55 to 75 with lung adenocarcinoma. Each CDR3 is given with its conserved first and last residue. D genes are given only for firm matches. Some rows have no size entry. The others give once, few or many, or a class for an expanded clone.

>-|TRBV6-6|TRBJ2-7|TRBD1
TGTGCCAGCGGGGGAGACAGGGCCTACGAGCAGTACTTC
CASGGDRAYEQYF
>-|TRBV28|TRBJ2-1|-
TGTGCCAGCGGAAAAGGGAGGGAGCAGTTCTTC
CASGKGREQFF
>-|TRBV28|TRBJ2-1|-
TGTGCCAGCAAATTCGGGTACAATGAGCAGTTCTTC
CASKFGYNEQFF
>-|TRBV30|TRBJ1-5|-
TGTGCCTGGAGGTCCGAGGCCAGCAATCAGCCCCAGCATTTT
CAWRSEASNQPQHF
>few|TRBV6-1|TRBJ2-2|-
TGTGCCAGCAGTGTAAGCCCCGCCCGGGAGCTGTTTTTT
CASSVSPARELFF
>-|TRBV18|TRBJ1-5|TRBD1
TGTGCCAGCTCCCCGGATCAGGGGGACTATCAGCCCCAGCATTTT
CASSPDQGDYQPQHF
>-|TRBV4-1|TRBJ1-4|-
TGCGCCAGCAGCCTCGCAGGGTCCGGTAATGAAAAACTGTTTTTT
CASSLAGSGNEKLFF
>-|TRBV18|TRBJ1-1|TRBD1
TGTGCCAGCTCACCAGGGACAGCCACTGAAGCTTTCTTT
CASSPGTATEAFF
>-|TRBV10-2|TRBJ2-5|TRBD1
TGCGCCAGCAGGGCCGGGACAGGGGGCGGGAAGACCCAGTACTTC
CASRAGTGGGKTQYF
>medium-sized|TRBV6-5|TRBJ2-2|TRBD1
TGTGCCAGCAGGCGACAGGGGTCAACCGGGGAGCTGTTTTTT
CASRRQGSTGELFF
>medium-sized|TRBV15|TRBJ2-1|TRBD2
TGTGCCACCAGCAGGACTAGCGGGGACAATGAGCAGTTCTTC
CATSRTSGDNEQFF
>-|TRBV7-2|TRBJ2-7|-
TGTGCCAGCAGCTTAGCGGGATTTCCTAGCGCCTACGAGCAGTACTTC
CASSLAGFPSAYEQYF
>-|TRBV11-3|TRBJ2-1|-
TGTGCCAGCAGTTTAAGGGGGGCGGGCCCCAATGAGCAGTTCTTC
CASSLRGAGPNEQFF
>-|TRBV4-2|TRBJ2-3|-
TGTGCCAGCAGCCAACCTTCGGACTACACAGATGCGCAGTATTTT
CASSQPSDYTDAQYF
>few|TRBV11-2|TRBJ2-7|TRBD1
TGTGCCAGCAGCTACGGACAGGTTGGCGAGCAGTACTTC
CASSYGQVGEQYF
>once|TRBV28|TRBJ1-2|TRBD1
TGTGCCAGCAGTTCGCGACAGGGAGGAGGCTACACCTTC
CASSSRQGGGYTF
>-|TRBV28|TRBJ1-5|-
TGTGCCAGCAGCCCAGCCCTCGGGAATCAGCCCCAGCATTTT
CASSPALGNQPQHF
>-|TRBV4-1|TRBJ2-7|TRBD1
TGCGCCAGCAGCCAAGAAGACAGGGGTTTCTACGAGCAGTACTTC
CASSQEDRGFYEQYF
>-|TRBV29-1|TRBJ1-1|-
TGCAGCGTTTCGAAGGCAGCGAACACTGAAGCTTTCTTT
CSVSKAANTEAFF
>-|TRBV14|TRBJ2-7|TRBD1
TGTGCCAGCAGCCAACAAACAGGGGGCTTCGAGCAGTACTTC
CASSQQTGGFEQYF
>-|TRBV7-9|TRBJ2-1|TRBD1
TGTGCCAGCAGCTCCCGGGACAGCCCGACGAATGAGCAGTTCTTC
CASSSRDSPTNEQFF
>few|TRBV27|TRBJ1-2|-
TGTGCCAGCAGTCTCCTAAGTGACTATGGTGGCTACACCTTC
CASSLLSDYGGYTF
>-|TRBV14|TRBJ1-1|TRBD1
TGTGCCAGCAGCCGCGCCAGGGGGCCTGGCACTGAAGCTTTCTTT
CASSRARGPGTEAFF
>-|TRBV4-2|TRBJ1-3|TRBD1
TGTGCCAGCAGCCAAGTCGAAGCGGGACAGTCTTTTGGAAACACCATATATTTT
CASSQVEAGQSFGNTIYF
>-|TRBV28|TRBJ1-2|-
TGTGCCAGCAACTCAGGGGCCTATGGCTACACCTTC
CASNSGAYGYTF